The clone carrying this TCR beta chain has just one count. The CDR3 totals 13 residues. Germline lookup yields CDR1 SQVTM and CDR2 ANQGSEA. V was pared by 3 bases and J by 3 bases, with 5 bases of the junction left unmatched. The sample comes from a study of blood T cell repertoires in COVID-19. Study-wide background: The United States, Italy and Spain were the sources of the acute and convalescent COVID-19 samples. Sources were T cells, B-cell-depleted T cells, or PBMCs; the material itself was cDNA or gDNA.

Under the authors' procedure: Quantification of nucleated cells was approximated via reference gene primer amplification. Produced via immunoSEQ multiplex PCR; TCRdb's table is partial and in-frame only. That table is the source of V, J and clone size, and D and trimming were worked out from the DNA. The sample gives about 210,000 clones, approximately 82% of which show up once; about 12% is in the top ten. This clonotype was sampled from a woman aged 35 to 49 with acute or convalescent COVID-19. The chain employs TRBV29-1 and TRBJ2-7; 7 bases agree with TRBD2. Sequencing input: peripheral blood. CDR3 region: CSVDLGTNYEQYF. CDR3 nucleotides: TGCAGCGTTGATCTCGGGACTAACTACGAGCAGTACTTC.